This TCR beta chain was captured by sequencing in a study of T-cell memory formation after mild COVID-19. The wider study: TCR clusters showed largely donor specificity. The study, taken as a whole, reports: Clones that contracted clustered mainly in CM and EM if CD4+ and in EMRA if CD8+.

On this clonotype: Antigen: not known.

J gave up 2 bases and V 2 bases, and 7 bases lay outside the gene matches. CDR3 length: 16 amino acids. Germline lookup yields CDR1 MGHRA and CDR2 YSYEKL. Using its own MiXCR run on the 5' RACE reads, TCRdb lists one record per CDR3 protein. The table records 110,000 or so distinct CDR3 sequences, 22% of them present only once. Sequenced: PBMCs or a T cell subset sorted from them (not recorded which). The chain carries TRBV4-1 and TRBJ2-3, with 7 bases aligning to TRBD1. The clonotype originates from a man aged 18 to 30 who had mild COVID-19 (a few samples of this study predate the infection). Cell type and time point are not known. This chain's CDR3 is CASSQPTGFHTDTQYF. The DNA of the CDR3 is TGCGCCAGCAGCCAACCGACAGGGTTCCACACAGATACGCAGTATTTT.